The 20 T cell receptor beta chains below come from one sample, sequenced in a study of blood T cell repertoires in COVID-19. Sequencing was performed with immunoSEQ multiplex PCR; in TCRdb, only in-frame clones are kept and a portion is missing. This sample carries over 250,000 clones, about 90% of them seen once, and the ten largest clones take around 1.9%. The sample was PBMCs or T cells enriched from blood (not recorded which). The receptor set was obtained from a woman in her fifties or sixties who had recovered from COVID-19.

This chain uses TRBV20-1 with TRBJ1-5, with TRBD1 as a possible D gene (5 bases). Trimming removed 3 bases from V and 4 bases from J, with 10 bases in between. The V gene's germline CDR1 is DFQATT and CDR2 SNEGSKA (reference sequence). The CDR3 length is 13 residues. This chain's CDR3 is CSASYRINQPQHF. Here the CDR3 DNA reads TGCAGTGCTAGTTACAGGATAAATCAGCCCCAGCATTTT.

The rearrangement links TRBV28 to TRBJ2-2; a weak D match, TRBD1 (6 bases). V lost 8 bases to trimming and J lost 4 bases, with 17 bases between them. Germline loops: CDR1 MDHEN, CDR2 SYDVKM. The length of the CDR3 is 15 residues. The CDR3 nucleotides read TGTGCCAGCGGGTTGGGGGCCGCGGGCACCGGGGAGCTGTTTTTT. Amino acid sequence: CASGLGAAGTGELFF.

This clone was recorded a few times. The chain combines TRBV9 with TRBJ1-1; no clear D gene. The CDR3 contains 12 residues. The V gene's germline CDR1 is SGDLS and CDR2 YYNGEE. The V and J ends lost 3 bases and 2 bases respectively, with 5 bases between them. CDR3 nucleotides: TGTGCCAGCAGCGCGAGTAACACTGAAGCTTTCTTT. Encoded protein: CASSASNTEAFF. The full variable domain, its missing parts supplied by reference TRBV9 and TRBJ1-1, is DSGVTQTPKHLITATGQRVTLRCSPRSGDLSVYWYQQSLDQGLQFLIQYYNGEERAKGNILERFSAQQFPDLHSELNLSSLELGDSALYFCASSASNTEAFFGQGTRLTVV.

The chain employs TRBV9 and TRBJ2-5, with TRBD1 identical over 9 bases. The CDR3 consists of 14 residues. J was trimmed by 1 base and V by 4 bases; bases with no gene match: 2. Germline values: CDR1 SGDLS, CDR2 YYNGEE. This CDR3 is CASSTGGSQETQYF. The CDR3 coding sequence is TGTGCCAGCAGCACAGGGGGCTCCCAAGAGACCCAGTACTTC.

The chain joins TRBV6-4 to TRBJ2-5; TRBD2 matches 8 bases. This CDR3 has 15 amino acids. V gave up 3 bases and J gave up 1 base; unmatched junction bases: 4. Looked up from germline, CDR1 is MRHNA and CDR2 is SNTAGT. CDR3 sequence (DNA): TGTGCCAGCAGTGAGATAGCGGGGCCCCAAGAGACCCAGTACTTC. Its translation is CASSEIAGPQETQYF.

The chain is built from TRBV2 and TRBJ1-2, with D possibly TRBD1 on 6 matching bases. V was shortened by 5 bases and J by 9 bases, with 19 bases between the two germline ends. The germline gives CDR1 SNHLY, CDR2 FYNNEI. This CDR3 is 14 amino acids long. The CDR3 nucleotides are TGTGCCAGCAGTCGATCTACAGGGAAGGGGAGCTACACCTTC. As protein: CASSRSTGKGSYTF.

This rearrangement joins TRBV28 to TRBJ2-7; TRBD2 agrees at 15 bases. J gave up 7 bases and V 5 bases, and 9 bases lay outside the gene matches. The CDR3 is made up of 16 amino acids. Germline V gene lookup returns CDR1 MDHEN and CDR2 SYDVKM. The CDR3 DNA is TGTGCCAGCAGTCCCCGGACTAGCGGGGGGGCCTGGGAGCAGTACTTC. Translating it yields CASSPRTSGGAWEQYF. Drawing the rest from reference TRBV28 and TRBJ2-7, the complete variable domain is DVKVTQSSRYLVKRTGEKVFLECVQDMDHENMFWYRQDPGLGLRLIYFSYDVKMKEKGDIPEGYSVSREKKERFSLILESASTNQTSMYLCASSPRTSGGAWEQYFGPGTRLTVT.

This clone showed up just a few times. This chain's CDR3 is CATRGGAWQPQHF. CDR3 coding DNA: TGTGCCACCCGAGGGGGCGCGTGGCAGCCCCAGCATTTT. The chain is built from TRBV6-5 and TRBJ1-5; 7 bases fit TRBD1. Per the germline V gene, CDR1 is MNHEY and CDR2 is SVGAGI. V was clipped by 10 bases and J by 7 bases; unmatched bases: 10. CDR3 size: 13 residues.

The rearrangement links TRBV9 to TRBJ2-5; 7 nucleotides align to TRBD1. Germline V gene lookup returns CDR1 SGDLS and CDR2 YYNGEE. V shed 0 bases and J 5 bases; nucleotides not matched to a gene: 7. This CDR3 spans 15 amino acids. The CDR3 coding sequence is TGTGCCAGCAGCGTAGAGGGGGCGGTTTGGGAGACCCAGTACTTC. Protein: CASSVEGAVWETQYF.

The gene calls are TRBV11-3 and TRBJ1-6; tentatively, D is TRBD1 (6 bases). Germline V gene sequence: CDR1 SGHNT, CDR2 YENEEA. Trimming took 5 bases from V and 6 from J, leaving 8 bases between them. This CDR3 has 13 residues. The CDR3 loop is CASSRQANSPLHF. In DNA form, the CDR3 reads TGTGCCAGCAGCCGACAGGCTAATTCACCCCTCCACTTT.

J is TRBJ2-7 and V is TRBV7-9; 7 positions agree with TRBD1. V was pared by 3 bases and J by 3 bases, with 5 bases of the junction left unmatched. The germline gives CDR1 SEHNR, CDR2 FQNEAQ (reference sequence). This CDR3 comprises 14 residues. Written as DNA, the CDR3 is TGTGCCAGCAGCTTTACAGGGGCCAGCTACGAGCAGTACTTC. Encoded protein: CASSFTGASYEQYF.

The V call is TRBV29-1, the J call TRBJ1-3; 9 bases map to TRBD1. This CDR3 is built from 16 residues. The germline gives CDR1 SQVTM, CDR2 ANQGSEA. V was pared by 2 bases and J by 4 bases, with 9 bases of the junction left unmatched. The CDR3: CSVEQGRTGVGNTIYF. DNA for the CDR3: TGCAGCGTTGAACAAGGCAGGACAGGGGTCGGAAACACCATATATTTT.

A word on this clone: A junction end diverges from the germline sequence, so it may reflect a read error. The J gene is TRBJ1-1, the V gene TRBV7-7; unclear D gene. Germline V gene sequence: CDR1 SSHAT, CDR2 FNYEAQ (reference sequence). CDR3 length: 15 amino acids. The CDR3 loop is CASSLVAAANTEAFF. Written as DNA, the CDR3 is TGTGCTAGCAGCTTAGTTGCGGCGGCCAACACTGAAGCTTTCTTT.

In its sample, this clone was seen once. The chain couples TRBV3-1 (or the pseudogene TRBV3-2) to TRBJ1-2; weak D call: TRBD1 (5 bases). The CDR3 extends over 13 amino acids. The germline V gene encodes CDR1 LGHDT and CDR2 YNNKEL (reference sequence). Trimming removed 0 bases at V and 5 bases at J, with 7 bases between. CDR3 coding DNA: TGTGCCAGCAGCCAAGACAGGGTATATGGCTACACCTTC. Its protein product is CASSQDRVYGYTF.

In its sample, this clone was seen once. The CDR3 spells CASSLGLTDRDGYTF. In DNA, the CDR3 is TGCGCCAGCAGCTTGGGCTTAACTGACAGGGATGGCTACACCTTC. The chain joins TRBV5-1 to TRBJ1-2, with TRBD1 identical over 7 bases. Germline V CDR1 and CDR2: SGHRS, YFSETQ. This CDR3 has 15 amino acids. The V and J ends lost 0 bases and 6 bases, in that order; junction bases with no gene match: 8.

The gene calls are TRBV5-1 and TRBJ1-2; no reliable D call. This CDR3 spans 16 amino acids. The germline gives CDR1 SGHRS, CDR2 YFSETQ. V lost 3 bases, J lost 2 bases, and 17 bases lay in between. DNA for the CDR3: TGCGCCAGCAGCTCCTCCGTGGGGAGCTCCAACTATGGCTACACCTTC. This gives the protein CASSSSVGSSNYGYTF. Based on the CDR3 plus reference TRBV5-1 and TRBJ1-2, the full variable domain is KAGVTQTPRYLIKTRGQQVTLSCSPISGHRSVSWYQQTPGQGLQFLFEYFSETQRNKGNFPGRFSGRQFSNSRSEMNVSTLELGDSALYLCASSSSVGSSNYGYTFGSGTRLTVV.

The V and J genes are TRBV15 and TRBJ2-5; 12 positions agree with TRBD1. Germline V gene data show CDR1 as LNHNV and CDR2 as YYDKDF (reference sequence). This CDR3 spans 15 amino acids. The J segment lost 4 bases and the V segment lost 5 bases, leaving 5 bases of the junction unmatched. CDR3 region: CATSRGQGAAETQYF. In DNA form, the CDR3 reads TGTGCCACCAGCCGGGGACAGGGGGCCGCAGAGACCCAGTACTTC.

The table lists this clone with a count of one. The rearrangement joins TRBV13 to TRBJ1-6, with D maybe TRBD1 (6 bases). CDR1 and CDR2 from the germline V gene are PRHDT and FYEKMQ (reference sequence). The CDR3 has 17 amino acids. V was shortened by 4 bases and J by 4 bases, with 17 bases between the two germline ends. The CDR3 sequence: CASSYRSAGDYNSPLHF. CDR3 bases: TGTGCCAGCAGCTATCGGTCTGCAGGGGATTATAATTCACCCCTCCACTTT.

The rearrangement joins TRBV27 to TRBJ1-4, with 10 bases lining up with TRBD1. CDR1 MNHEY and CDR2 SMNVEV come from the germline V gene (reference sequence). CDR3 length: 16 residues. V gave up 6 bases and J gave up 2 bases; unmatched junction bases: 6. CDR3 in DNA: TGTGCCAGCAGGGGGACGGACAGGGGGACTAATGAAAAACTGTTTTTT. It specifies CASRGTDRGTNEKLFF.

The gene calls are TRBV5-3 and TRBJ1-2; 9 bases fit TRBD1. TRBV5-3 is an open reading frame whose function is uncertain. The V gene end was trimmed by 4 bases and the J gene end by 6 bases; junction bases not matched to a gene: 10. This CDR3 has 15 amino acids. CDR3 sequence: CARSETDRGWDGYTF. In DNA, the CDR3 is TGTGCCAGAAGCGAGACGGACAGGGGATGGGATGGCTACACCTTC.